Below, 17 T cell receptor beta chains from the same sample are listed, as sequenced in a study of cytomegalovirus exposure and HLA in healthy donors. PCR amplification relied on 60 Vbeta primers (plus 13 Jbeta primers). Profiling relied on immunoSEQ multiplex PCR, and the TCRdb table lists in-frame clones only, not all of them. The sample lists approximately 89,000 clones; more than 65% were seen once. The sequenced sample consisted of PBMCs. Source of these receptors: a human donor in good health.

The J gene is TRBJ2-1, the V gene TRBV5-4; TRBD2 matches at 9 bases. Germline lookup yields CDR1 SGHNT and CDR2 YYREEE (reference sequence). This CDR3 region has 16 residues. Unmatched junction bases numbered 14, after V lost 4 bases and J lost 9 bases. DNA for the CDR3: TGTGCCAGCAGCCCCCCCGGGCGGGGGGGCGACATTGAGCAGTTCTTC. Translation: CASSPPGRGGDIEQFF.

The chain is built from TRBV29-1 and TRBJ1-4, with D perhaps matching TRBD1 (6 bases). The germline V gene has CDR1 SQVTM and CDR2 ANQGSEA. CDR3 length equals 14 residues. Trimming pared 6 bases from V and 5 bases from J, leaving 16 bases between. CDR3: CSVASGALNEKLFF. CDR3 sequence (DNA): TGCAGCGTAGCGTCAGGGGCCCTGAATGAAAAACTGTTTTTT.

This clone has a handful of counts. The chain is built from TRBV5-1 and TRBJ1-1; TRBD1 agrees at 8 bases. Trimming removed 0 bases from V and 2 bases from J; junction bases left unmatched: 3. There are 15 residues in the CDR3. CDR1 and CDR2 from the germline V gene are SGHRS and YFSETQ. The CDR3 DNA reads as TGCGCCAGCAGCTTGGGACAGGGGACAAACACTGAAGCTTTCTTT. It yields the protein CASSLGQGTNTEAFF.

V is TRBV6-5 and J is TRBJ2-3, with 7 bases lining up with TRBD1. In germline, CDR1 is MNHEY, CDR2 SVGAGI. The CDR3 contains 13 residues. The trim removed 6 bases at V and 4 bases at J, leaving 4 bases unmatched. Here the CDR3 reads CASRTGTADTQYF. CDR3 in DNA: TGTGCCAGCAGAACAGGGACAGCAGATACGCAGTATTTT.

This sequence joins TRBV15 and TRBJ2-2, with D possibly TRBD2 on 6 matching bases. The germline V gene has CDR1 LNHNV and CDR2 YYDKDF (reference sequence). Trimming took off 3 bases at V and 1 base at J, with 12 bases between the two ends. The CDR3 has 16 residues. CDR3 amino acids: CATSSPGLENTGELFF. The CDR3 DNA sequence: TGTGCCACCAGCAGCCCGGGACTGGAGAACACCGGGGAGCTGTTTTTT.

The CDR3: CASSPQRDTQYF. In DNA, the CDR3 is TGTGCCAGCAGCCCCCAGAGGGATACGCAGTATTTT. J is TRBJ2-3 and V is TRBV7-2; D unclear. The CDR3 contains 12 residues. Trimming took 5 bases from V and 6 from J, leaving 9 bases between them. Germline assignment: CDR1 SGHTA and CDR2 FQGNSA.

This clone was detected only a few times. The CDR3 is CASSLEFRGSSYNEQFF. CDR3 coding DNA: TGTGCCAGCAGCTTGGAATTCAGGGGTAGCTCCTACAATGAGCAGTTCTTC. V gene TRBV5-6 combines with J gene TRBJ2-1; D perhaps matches TRBD1 (6 bases). V gave up 0 bases and J gave up 0 bases, with 13 bases separating them. Looked up from germline, CDR1 is SGHDT and CDR2 is YYEEEE. This CDR3 comprises 17 residues.

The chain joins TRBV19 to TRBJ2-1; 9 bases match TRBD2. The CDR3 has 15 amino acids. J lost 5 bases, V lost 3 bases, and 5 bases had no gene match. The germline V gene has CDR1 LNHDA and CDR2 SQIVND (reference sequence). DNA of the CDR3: TGTGCCAGTAGTATCGCTAGCGGGGCTGACAATGAGCAGTTCTTC. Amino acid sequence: CASSIASGADNEQFF.

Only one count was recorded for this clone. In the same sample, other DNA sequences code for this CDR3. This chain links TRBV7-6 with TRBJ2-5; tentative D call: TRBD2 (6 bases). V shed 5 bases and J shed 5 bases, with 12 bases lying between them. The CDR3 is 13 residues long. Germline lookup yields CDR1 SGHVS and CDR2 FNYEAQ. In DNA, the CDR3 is TGTGCCAGCAGCCTGGGGGGTGGGGAGACCCAGTACTTC. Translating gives CASSLGGGETQYF.

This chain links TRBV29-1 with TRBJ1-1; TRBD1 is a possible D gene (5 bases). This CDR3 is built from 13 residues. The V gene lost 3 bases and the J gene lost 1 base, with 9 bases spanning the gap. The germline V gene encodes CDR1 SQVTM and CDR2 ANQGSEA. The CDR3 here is CSVDQGENTEAFF. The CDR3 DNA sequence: TGCAGCGTTGACCAGGGTGAGAACACTGAAGCTTTCTTT.

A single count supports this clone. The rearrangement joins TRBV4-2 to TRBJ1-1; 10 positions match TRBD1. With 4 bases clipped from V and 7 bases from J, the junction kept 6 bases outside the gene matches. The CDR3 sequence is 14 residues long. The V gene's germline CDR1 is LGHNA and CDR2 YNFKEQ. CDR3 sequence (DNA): TGTGCCAGCAGCCCCCGCAGGGACAGGGGTGAAGCTTTCTTT. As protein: CASSPRRDRGEAFF.

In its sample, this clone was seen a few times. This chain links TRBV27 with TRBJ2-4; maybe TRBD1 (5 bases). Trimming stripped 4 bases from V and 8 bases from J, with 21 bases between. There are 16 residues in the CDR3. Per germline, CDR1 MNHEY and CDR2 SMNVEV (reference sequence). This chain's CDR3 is CASSSSPSGLRDIQYF. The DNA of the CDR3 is TGTGCCAGCAGTTCATCGCCTTCAGGGTTAAGAGACATTCAGTACTTC.

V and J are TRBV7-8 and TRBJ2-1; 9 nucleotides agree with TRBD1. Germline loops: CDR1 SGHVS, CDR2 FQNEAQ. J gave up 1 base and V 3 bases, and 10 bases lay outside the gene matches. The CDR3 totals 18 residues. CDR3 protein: CASSFRTGVLVSYNEQFF. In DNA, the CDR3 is TGTGCCAGCAGCTTCCGGACAGGGGTTTTGGTGTCCTACAATGAGCAGTTCTTC.

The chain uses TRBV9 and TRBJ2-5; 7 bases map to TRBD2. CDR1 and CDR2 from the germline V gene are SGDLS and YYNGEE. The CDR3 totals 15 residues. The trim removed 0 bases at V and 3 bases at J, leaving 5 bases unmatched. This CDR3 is CASSVGLAVKETQYF. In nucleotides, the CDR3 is TGTGCCAGCAGCGTAGGTCTAGCGGTTAAAGAGACCCAGTACTTC.

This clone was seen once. The CDR3 here is CASSRDRGGEKLFF. DNA of the CDR3: TGTGCCAGCAGCCGGGACAGGGGAGGAGAAAAACTGTTTTTT. J is TRBJ1-4 and V is TRBV7-8; TRBD1 agrees at 10 bases. After removal of 5 bases from V and 8 bases from J, the junction contained 5 bases not matched to a gene. This CDR3 spans 14 amino acids. Per germline, CDR1 SGHVS and CDR2 FQNEAQ.

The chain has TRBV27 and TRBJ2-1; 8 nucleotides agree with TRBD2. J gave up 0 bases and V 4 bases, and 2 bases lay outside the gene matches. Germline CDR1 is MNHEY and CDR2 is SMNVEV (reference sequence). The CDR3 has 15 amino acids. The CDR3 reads CASSYGTSSYNEQFF. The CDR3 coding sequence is TGTGCCAGCAGTTACGGGACTAGCTCCTACAATGAGCAGTTCTTC.

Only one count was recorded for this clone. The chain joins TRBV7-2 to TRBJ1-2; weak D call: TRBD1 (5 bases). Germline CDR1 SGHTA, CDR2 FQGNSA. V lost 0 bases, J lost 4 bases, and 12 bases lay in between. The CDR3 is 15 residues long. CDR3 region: CASSLADRKLYGYTF. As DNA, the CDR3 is TGTGCCAGCAGCTTAGCCGACAGAAAGCTCTATGGCTACACCTTC. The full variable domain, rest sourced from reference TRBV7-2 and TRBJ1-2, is GAGVSQSPSNKVTEKGKDVELRCDPISGHTALYWYRQSLGQGLEFLIYFQGNSAPDKSGLPSDRFSAERTGGSVSTLTIQRTQQEDSAVYLCASSLADRKLYGYTFGSGTRLTVV.